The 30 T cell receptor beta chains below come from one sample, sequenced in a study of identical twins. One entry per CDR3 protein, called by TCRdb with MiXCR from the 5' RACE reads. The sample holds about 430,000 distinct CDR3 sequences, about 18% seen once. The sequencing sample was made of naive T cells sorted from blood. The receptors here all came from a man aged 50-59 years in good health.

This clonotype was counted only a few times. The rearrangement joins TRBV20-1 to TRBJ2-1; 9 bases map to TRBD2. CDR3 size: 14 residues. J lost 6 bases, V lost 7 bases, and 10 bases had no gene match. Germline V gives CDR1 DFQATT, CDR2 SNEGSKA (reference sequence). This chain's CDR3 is CSEAREGLGNEQFF. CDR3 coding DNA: TGCAGTGAGGCGCGGGAGGGCCTCGGCAATGAGCAGTTCTTC.

CDR3 coding DNA: TGTGCCAGCAGTGAAACGGGACTAGCGGCGAACGAGCAGTACTTC. Its translation is CASSETGLAANEQYF. This chain uses TRBV25-1 with TRBJ2-7; 11 bases are a match to TRBD2. Germline loops: CDR1 MGHDK, CDR2 SYGVNS. The V segment lost 2 bases and the J segment 5 bases; nucleotides outside the gene matches: 5. The CDR3 has 15 residues.

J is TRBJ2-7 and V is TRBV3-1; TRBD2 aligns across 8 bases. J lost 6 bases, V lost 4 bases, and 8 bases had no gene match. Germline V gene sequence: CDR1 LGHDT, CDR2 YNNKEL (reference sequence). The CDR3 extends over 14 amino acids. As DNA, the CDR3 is TGTGCCAGCAGCCCCCGGACTAGCCGTCGCGAGCAGTACTTC. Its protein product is CASSPRTSRREQYF.

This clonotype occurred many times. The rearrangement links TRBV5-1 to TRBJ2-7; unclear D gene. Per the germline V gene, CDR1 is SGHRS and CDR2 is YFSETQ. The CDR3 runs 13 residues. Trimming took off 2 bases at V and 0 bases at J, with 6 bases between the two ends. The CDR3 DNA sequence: TGCGCCAGCAGCTTCGCCACCTCCTACGAGCAGTACTTC. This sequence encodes CASSFATSYEQYF.

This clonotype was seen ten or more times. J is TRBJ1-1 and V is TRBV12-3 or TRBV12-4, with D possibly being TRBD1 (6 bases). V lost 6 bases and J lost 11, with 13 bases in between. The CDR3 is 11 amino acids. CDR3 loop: CASSTGRGAFF. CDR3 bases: TGTGCCAGCAGCACAGGGAGGGGGGCTTTCTTT.

CDR3 nucleotides: TGTGCCAGCAGCCAAGAAGGCATAGACCAAGAGACCCAGTACTTC. Protein: CASSQEGIDQETQYF. The V call is TRBV4-2, the J call TRBJ2-5; D uncertain. V dropped 0 bases and J dropped 0 bases, with 8 bases sitting between them. CDR3 length: 15 residues. The germline CDR1 and CDR2 sequences are LGHNA and YNFKEQ.

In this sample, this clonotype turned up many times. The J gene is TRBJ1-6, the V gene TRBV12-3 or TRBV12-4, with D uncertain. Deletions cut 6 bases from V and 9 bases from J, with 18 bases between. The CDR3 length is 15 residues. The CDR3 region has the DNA TGTGCCAGCAGACTTGGGCAGCAAGGTAGTTCACCCCTCCACTTT. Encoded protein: CASRLGQQGSSPLHF.

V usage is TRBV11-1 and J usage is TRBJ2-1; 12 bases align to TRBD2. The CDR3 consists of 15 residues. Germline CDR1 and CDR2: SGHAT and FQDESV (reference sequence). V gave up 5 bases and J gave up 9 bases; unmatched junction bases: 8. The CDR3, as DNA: TGTGCCAGCAGCCCAACCGGGACTAGCGGGCTTGAGCAGTTCTTC. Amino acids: CASSPTGTSGLEQFF.

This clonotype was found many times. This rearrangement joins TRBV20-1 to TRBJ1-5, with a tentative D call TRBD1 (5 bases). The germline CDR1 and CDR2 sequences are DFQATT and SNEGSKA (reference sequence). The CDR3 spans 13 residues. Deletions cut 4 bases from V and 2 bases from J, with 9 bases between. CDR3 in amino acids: CSATSGGNQPQHF. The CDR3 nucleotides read TGCAGTGCTACGTCGGGGGGCAATCAGCCCCAGCATTTT.

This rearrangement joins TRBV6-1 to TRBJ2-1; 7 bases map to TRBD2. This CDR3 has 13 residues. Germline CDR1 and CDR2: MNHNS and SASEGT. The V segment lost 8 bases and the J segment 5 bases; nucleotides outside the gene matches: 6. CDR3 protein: CASSAGVHNEQFF. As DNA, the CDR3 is TGTGCCAGCTCTGCGGGAGTACACAATGAGCAGTTCTTC.

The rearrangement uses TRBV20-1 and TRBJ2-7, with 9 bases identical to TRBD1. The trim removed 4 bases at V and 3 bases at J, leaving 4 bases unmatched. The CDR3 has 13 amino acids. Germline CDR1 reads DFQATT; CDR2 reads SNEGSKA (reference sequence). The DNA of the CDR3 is TGCAGTGCTACGGACAGGGGTGACTACGAGCAGTACTTC. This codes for CSATDRGDYEQYF.

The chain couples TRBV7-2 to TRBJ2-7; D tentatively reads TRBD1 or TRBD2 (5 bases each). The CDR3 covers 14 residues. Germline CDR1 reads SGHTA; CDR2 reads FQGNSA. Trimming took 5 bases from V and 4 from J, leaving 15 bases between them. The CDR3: CASSRAGTLYEQYF. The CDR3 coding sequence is TGTGCCAGCAGCCGGGCCGGGACGCTGTACGAGCAGTACTTC.

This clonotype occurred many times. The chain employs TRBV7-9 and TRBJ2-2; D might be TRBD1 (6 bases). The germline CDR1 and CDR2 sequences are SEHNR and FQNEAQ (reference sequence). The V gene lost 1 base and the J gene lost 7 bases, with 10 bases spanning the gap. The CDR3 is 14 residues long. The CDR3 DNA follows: TGTGCCAGCAGCTTAGGACAGGCGCACGGGGAGCTGTTTTTT. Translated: CASSLGQAHGELFF.

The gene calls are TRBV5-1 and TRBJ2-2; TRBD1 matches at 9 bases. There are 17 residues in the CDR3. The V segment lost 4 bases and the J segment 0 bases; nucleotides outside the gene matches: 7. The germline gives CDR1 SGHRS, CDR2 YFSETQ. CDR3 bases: TGCGCCAGCAGCGATATACGGACAGGGGCGAACACCGGGGAGCTGTTTTTT. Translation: CASSDIRTGANTGELFF.

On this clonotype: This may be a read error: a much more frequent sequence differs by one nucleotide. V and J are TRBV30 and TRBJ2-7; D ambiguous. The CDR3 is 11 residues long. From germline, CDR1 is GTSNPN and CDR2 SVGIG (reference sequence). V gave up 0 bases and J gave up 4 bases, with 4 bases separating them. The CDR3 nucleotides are TGTGCCTGGAGTGTACTTTACGAGCAGTACTTC. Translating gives CAWSVLYEQYF.

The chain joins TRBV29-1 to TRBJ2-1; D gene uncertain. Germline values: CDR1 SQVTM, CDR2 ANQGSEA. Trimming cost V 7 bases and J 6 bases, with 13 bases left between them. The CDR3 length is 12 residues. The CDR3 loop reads CSALRAANEQFF. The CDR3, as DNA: TGCAGCGCCCTTAGGGCCGCCAATGAGCAGTTCTTC.

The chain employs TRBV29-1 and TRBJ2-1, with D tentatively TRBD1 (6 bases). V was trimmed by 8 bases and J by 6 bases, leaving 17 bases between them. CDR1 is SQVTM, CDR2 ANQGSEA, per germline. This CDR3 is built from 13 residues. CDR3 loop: CSIQGRMINEQFF. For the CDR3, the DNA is TGCAGCATACAGGGCCGTATGATCAATGAGCAGTTCTTC.

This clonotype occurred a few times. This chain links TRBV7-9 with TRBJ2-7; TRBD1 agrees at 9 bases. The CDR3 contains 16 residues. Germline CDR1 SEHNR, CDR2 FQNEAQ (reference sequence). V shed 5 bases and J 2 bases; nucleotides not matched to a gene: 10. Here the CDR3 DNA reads TGTGCCAGCAGCCCACACAGGGGGCCGGCAACCTACGAGCAGTACTTC. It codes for CASSPHRGPATYEQYF.

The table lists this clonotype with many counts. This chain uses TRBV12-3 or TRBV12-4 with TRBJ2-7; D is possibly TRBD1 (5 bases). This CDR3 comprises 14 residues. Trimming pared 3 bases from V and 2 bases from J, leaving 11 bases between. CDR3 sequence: CASSLAQGPYEQYF. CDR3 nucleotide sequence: TGTGCCAGCAGTTTGGCCCAGGGTCCCTACGAGCAGTACTTC.

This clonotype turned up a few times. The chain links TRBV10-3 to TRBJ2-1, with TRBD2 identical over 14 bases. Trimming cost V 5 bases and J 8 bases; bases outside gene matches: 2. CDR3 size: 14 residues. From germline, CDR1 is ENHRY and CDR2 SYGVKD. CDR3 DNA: TGTGCCATCAGTATGACTAGCGGGGGGGATGAGCAGTTCTTC. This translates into CAISMTSGGDEQFF.

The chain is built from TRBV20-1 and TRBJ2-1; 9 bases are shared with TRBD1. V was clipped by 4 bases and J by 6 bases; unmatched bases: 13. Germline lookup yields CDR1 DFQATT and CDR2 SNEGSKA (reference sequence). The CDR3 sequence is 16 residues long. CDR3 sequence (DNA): TGCAGTGCTAAGTCGAGGGGGGACAGGGCGATCAATGAGCAGTTCTTC. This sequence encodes CSAKSRGDRAINEQFF.

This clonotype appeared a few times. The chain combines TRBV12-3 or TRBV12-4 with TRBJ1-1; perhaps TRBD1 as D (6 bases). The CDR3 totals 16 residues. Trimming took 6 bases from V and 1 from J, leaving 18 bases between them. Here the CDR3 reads CASSPSGVTRNTEAFF. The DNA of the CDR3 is TGTGCCAGCAGCCCCTCAGGGGTCACACGGAACACTGAAGCTTTCTTT.

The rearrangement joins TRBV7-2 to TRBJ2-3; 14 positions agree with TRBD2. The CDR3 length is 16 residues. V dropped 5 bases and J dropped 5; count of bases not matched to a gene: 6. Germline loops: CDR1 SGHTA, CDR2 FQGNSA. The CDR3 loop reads CASSPRLAGGQDTQYF. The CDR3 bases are TGTGCCAGCAGCCCCCGACTAGCGGGGGGGCAAGATACGCAGTATTTT.

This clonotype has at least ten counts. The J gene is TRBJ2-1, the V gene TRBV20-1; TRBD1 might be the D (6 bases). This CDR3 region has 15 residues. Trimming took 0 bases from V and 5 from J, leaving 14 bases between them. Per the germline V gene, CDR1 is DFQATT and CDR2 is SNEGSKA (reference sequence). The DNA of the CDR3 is TGCAGTGCTAGAGATGTGGCAGGGGCACACAATGAGCAGTTCTTC. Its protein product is CSARDVAGAHNEQFF.

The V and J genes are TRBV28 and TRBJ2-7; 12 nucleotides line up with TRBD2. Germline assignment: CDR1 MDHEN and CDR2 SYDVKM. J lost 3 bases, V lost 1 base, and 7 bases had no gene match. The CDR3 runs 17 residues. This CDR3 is CASSLFMGLAGDYEQYF. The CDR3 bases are TGTGCCAGCAGTTTATTCATGGGACTAGCGGGTGACTACGAGCAGTACTTC.

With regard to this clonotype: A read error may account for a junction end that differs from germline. CDR3 DNA: TGTGCCAGCAGCTTAGCGGGTAGCGGGAACGCCGGGGAGCTGTTTTTT. Amino acids: CASSLAGSGNAGELFF. This chain links TRBV7-9 with TRBJ2-2; 8 bases line up with TRBD2. This CDR3 comprises 16 residues. Germline lookup yields CDR1 SEHNR and CDR2 FQNEAQ (reference sequence). Combining the CDR3 with reference TRBV7-9 and TRBJ2-2 gives the whole variable domain DTGVSQNPRHKITKRGQNVTFRCDPISEHNRLYWYRQTLGQGPEFLTYFQNEAQLEKSRLLSDRFSAERPKGSFSTLEIQRTEQGDSAMYLCASSLAGSGNAGELFFGEGSRLTVL.

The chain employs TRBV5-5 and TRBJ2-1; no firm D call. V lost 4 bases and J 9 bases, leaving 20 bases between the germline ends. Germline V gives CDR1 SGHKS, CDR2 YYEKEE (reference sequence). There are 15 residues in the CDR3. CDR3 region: CASSGPPLGSIEQFF. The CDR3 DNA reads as TGTGCCAGCAGCGGTCCCCCGCTGGGGTCAATTGAGCAGTTCTTC.

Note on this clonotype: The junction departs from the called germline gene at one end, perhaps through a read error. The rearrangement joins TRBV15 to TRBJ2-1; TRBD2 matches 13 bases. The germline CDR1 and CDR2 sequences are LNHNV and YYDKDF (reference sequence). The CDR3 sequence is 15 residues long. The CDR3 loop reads CATSSTSGGALNRIF. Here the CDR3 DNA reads TGTGCCACCAGCAGTACTAGCGGGGGGGCCCTTAATCGGATCTTC.

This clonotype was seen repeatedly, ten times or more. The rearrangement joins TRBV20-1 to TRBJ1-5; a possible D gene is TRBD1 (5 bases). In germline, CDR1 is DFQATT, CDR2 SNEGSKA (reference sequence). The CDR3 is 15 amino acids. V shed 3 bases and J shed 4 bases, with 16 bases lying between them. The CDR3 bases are TGCAGTGCTAGGCCGAGGGGCAATTTTAATCAGCCCCAGCATTTT. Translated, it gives CSARPRGNFNQPQHF.

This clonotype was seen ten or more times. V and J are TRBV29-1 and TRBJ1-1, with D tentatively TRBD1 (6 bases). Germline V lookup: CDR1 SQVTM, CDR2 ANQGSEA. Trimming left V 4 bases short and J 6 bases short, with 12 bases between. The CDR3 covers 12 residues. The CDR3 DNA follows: TGCAGCGTTGTCCGACAGGCGGCTGAAGCTTTCTTT. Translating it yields CSVVRQAAEAFF.